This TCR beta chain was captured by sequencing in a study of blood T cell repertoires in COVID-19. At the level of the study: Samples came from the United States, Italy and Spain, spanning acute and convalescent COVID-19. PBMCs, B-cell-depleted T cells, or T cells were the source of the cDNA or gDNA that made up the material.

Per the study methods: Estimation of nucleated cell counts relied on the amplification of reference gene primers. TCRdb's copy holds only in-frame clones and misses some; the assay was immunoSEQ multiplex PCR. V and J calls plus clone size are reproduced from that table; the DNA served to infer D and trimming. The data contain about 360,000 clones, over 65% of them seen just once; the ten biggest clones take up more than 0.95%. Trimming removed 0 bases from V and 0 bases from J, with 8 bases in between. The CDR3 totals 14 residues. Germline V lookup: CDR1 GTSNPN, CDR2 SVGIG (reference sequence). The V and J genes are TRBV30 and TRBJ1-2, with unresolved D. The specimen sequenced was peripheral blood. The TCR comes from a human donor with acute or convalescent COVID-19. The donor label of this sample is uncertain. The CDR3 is CAWSVLSTNYGYTF. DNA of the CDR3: TGTGCCTGGAGTGTCCTCTCTACTAACTATGGCTACACCTTC. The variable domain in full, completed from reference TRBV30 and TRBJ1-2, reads SQTIHQWPATLVQPVGSPLSLECTVEGTSNPNLYWYRQAAGRGLQLLFYSVGIGQISSEVPQNLSASRPQDRQFILSSKKLLLSDSGFYLCAWSVLSTNYGYTFGSGTRLTVV.